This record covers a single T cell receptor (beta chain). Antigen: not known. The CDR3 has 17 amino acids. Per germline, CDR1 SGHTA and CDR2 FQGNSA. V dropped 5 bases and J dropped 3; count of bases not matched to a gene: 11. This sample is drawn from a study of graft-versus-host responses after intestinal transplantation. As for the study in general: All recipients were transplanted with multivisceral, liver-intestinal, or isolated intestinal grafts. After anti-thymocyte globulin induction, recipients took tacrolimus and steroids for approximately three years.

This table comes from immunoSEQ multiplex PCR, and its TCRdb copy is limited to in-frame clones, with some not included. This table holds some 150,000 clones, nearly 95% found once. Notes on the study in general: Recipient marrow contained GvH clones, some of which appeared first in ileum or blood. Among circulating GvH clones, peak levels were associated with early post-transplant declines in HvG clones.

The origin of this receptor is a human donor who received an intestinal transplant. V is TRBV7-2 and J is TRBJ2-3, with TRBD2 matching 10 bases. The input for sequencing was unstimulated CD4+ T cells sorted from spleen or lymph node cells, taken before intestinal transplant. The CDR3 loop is CASSPHLSGRATDTQYF. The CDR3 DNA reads TGTGCCAGCAGCCCCCACTTAAGCGGGAGGGCAACAGATACGCAGTATTTT.